This T cell receptor (beta chain) is from a study of regulatory T cells in long-lasting Graves disease. Study-level findings and limits: Persistent disease preferred TRBV28, TRBJ1-2 and TRBJ2-5; new disease, TRBV20-1 and TRBJ2-1. TCR diversity was lower in persistent Graves' patients than in newly diagnosed ones.

The CDR3 runs 12 residues. Trimming shortened V by 6 bases and J by 10 bases, and 15 bases separated the two germline ends. Time point meaning: persistent/refractory GD, antithyroid drugs over 5 years with positive TRAb. The TCR library was made from RNA that had been extracted from PBMCs in TRIzol. This clonotype was picked up many times. Its antigen is currently unknown. CDR3 regions were amplified by Arm-PCR using iRepertoire HTBI primers to build TCR beta libraries. TCRdb redid the calling of the multiplex PCR reads with MiXCR, one entry per CDR3 protein. The sample has approximately 690,000 distinct CDR3 sequences, about 32% seen once.

This specimen consisted of peripheral blood mononuclear cells (PBMCs), obtained when the disease was refractory, from a patient treated with antithyroid drugs. This clonotype originated in a female donor with Graves disease. The chain is built from TRBV12-3 or TRBV12-4 and TRBJ1-2; a possible D gene is TRBD1 (6 bases). The CDR3 region is CASRSGQLFYTF. The CDR3 DNA reads TGTGCCAGCAGATCCGGACAGCTCTTCTACACCTTC.